One and the same sample provided the 32 T cell receptor beta chains below, sequenced in a study of blood T cell repertoires in COVID-19. TCRdb keeps only in-frame clones here, not all; method: immunoSEQ multiplex PCR. The table lists about 200,000 clones, roughly 88% of them singletons. Sequenced material: peripheral blood. The receptors derive from a man between 45 and 60 years old with COVID-19, enrolled during active disease.

This clone was observed a handful of times. The rearrangement links TRBV15 to TRBJ1-3; tentative D call: TRBD1 (6 bases). V was shortened by 1 base and J by 7 bases, with 20 bases between the two germline ends. The CDR3 totals 17 residues. CDR1 and CDR2 (germline): LNHNV, YYDKDF (reference sequence). The CDR3: CATSRAPRTGGWNTIYF. CDR3 nucleotides: TGTGCCACCAGCAGAGCCCCCCGGACGGGGGGCTGGAACACCATATATTTT.

This clone came up once. The J gene is TRBJ2-7, the V gene TRBV5-1, with 15 bases fitting TRBD2. This CDR3 comprises 18 residues. V lost 1 base, J lost 0 bases, and 5 bases stayed unmatched. The germline V gene encodes CDR1 SGHRS and CDR2 YFSETQ. CDR3 region: CASSLPGLAGGSSYEQYF. The DNA for the CDR3 is TGCGCCAGCAGCTTGCCGGGACTAGCGGGAGGTAGCTCCTACGAGCAGTACTTC.

This rearrangement joins TRBV15 to TRBJ2-7, with TRBD2 matching over 9 bases. Germline V gene sequence: CDR1 LNHNV, CDR2 YYDKDF (reference sequence). The CDR3 has 17 amino acids. With 4 bases clipped from V and 2 bases from J, the junction kept 12 bases outside the gene matches. CDR3 bases: TGTGCCACCAGCAAGCAAAATCTAGCGGGAATCACCTACGAGCAGTACTTC. Amino acid sequence: CATSKQNLAGITYEQYF.

The chain recombines TRBV27 with TRBJ1-3; 7 bases agree with TRBD1. The germline V gene encodes CDR1 MNHEY and CDR2 SMNVEV (reference sequence). The CDR3 has 17 amino acids. V lost 3 bases, J lost 0 bases, and 8 bases stayed unmatched. The CDR3 bases are TGTGCCAGCAGTTTGGCAGGGGGGCAAATCTCTGGAAACACCATATATTTT. This sequence encodes CASSLAGGQISGNTIYF.

V gene TRBV11-3 combines with J gene TRBJ2-7; D perhaps matches TRBD2 (6 bases). The V end was cut by 4 bases, the J end by 5 bases, with 9 bases between. The CDR3 is 12 amino acids. Germline assignment: CDR1 SGHNT and CDR2 YENEEA. Here the CDR3 reads CASSSSGDEQYF. Written as DNA, the CDR3 is TGTGCCAGCAGCTCATCGGGGGACGAGCAGTACTTC.

The CDR3 spells CASTPGTGLLYGYTF. The CDR3 bases are TGTGCCAGCACCCCCGGGACAGGGCTATTATATGGCTACACCTTC. This chain joins TRBV28 and TRBJ1-2; 9 bases agree with TRBD1. After removal of 7 bases from V and 5 bases from J, the junction contained 11 bases not matched to a gene. Germline CDR1 is MDHEN and CDR2 is SYDVKM. The CDR3 totals 15 residues.

The chain joins TRBV6-5 to TRBJ2-3; D not certain. Trimming removed 6 bases from V and 2 bases from J, with 15 bases in between. CDR1 MNHEY and CDR2 SVGAGI come from the germline V gene. The CDR3 has 15 residues. CDR3 loop: CASSDRGRSTDTQYF. In nucleotides, the CDR3 is TGTGCCAGCAGCGACCGAGGCCGTTCCACAGATACGCAGTATTTT.

This clone was seen once. CDR3 sequence reads: CASSLGATNYEQYF. The CDR3 bases are TGTGCCAGCAGCTTAGGGGCGACAAACTACGAGCAGTACTTC. The rearrangement uses TRBV13 and TRBJ2-7; D gene unclear. V was shortened by 0 bases and J by 3 bases, with 9 bases between the two germline ends. CDR3 length: 14 amino acids. Germline CDR1 is PRHDT and CDR2 is FYEKMQ (reference sequence).

This chain joins TRBV2 and TRBJ2-1, with 9 bases matching TRBD2. With V trimmed by 5 bases and J by 2 bases, 4 bases remained unmatched. CDR1 is SNHLY and CDR2 is FYNNEI in the germline V gene. CDR3 length: 15 residues. The CDR3 region is CASSRLAVTYNEQFF. The CDR3 DNA reads as TGTGCCAGCAGTCGACTAGCGGTAACCTACAATGAGCAGTTCTTC.

This chain joins TRBV10-3 and TRBJ2-7; 9 nucleotides match TRBD2. J lost 6 bases, V lost 6 bases, and 9 bases had no gene match. CDR1 ENHRY and CDR2 SYGVKD come from the germline V gene. The CDR3 is 14 residues long. DNA for the CDR3: TGTGCCATCAGCGATAGCGGGAGTACTCTCGAGCAGTACTTC. Translation: CAISDSGSTLEQYF.

CDR3 sequence: CSVTGGGGSDQPQHF. CDR3 DNA sequence: TGCAGCGTTACGGGCGGGGGGGGCTCGGATCAGCCCCAGCATTTT. The gene calls are TRBV29-1 and TRBJ1-5, with D tentatively TRBD1 (6 bases). CDR1 and CDR2 from the germline V gene are SQVTM and ANQGSEA. This CDR3 has 15 residues. V gave up 5 bases and J gave up 5 bases, with 19 bases separating them. Supplemented by reference TRBV29-1 and TRBJ1-5, the full variable domain reads SAVISQKPSRDICQRGTSLTIQCQVDSQVTMMFWYRQQPGQSLTLIATANQGSEATYESGFVIDKFPISRPNLTFSTLTVSNMSPEDSSIYLCSVTGGGGSDQPQHFGDGTRLSIL.

The genes are TRBV5-6 and TRBJ2-2; TRBD1 matches at 8 bases. V lost 1 base, J lost 4 bases, and 12 bases stayed unmatched. The CDR3 is made up of 18 amino acids. Looked up from germline, CDR1 is SGHDT and CDR2 is YYEEEE. The CDR3 sequence is CASSLRSGGVVITGELFF. CDR3 sequence (DNA): TGTGCCAGCAGCTTGCGCTCAGGGGGCGTTGTGATCACCGGGGAGCTGTTTTTT.

The CDR3 loop reads CASSVQVSNQPQHF. As DNA, the CDR3 is TGTGCCAGCAGTGTACAGGTTAGCAATCAGCCCCAGCATTTT. V and J are TRBV2 and TRBJ1-5, with D tentatively TRBD1 (5 bases). The germline V gene encodes CDR1 SNHLY and CDR2 FYNNEI. The V end was cut by 4 bases, the J end by 0 bases, with 7 bases between. This CDR3 region has 14 residues. Together with reference TRBV2 and TRBJ1-5, the CDR3 gives the full variable domain: EPEVTQTPSHQVTQMGQEVILRCVPISNHLYFYWYRQILGQKVEFLVSFYNNEISEKSEIFDDQFSVERPDGSNFTLKIRSTKLEDSAMYFCASSVQVSNQPQHFGDGTRLSIL.

V usage is TRBV29-1 and J usage is TRBJ2-2; TRBD1 is a possible D gene (5 bases). The CDR3 is made up of 13 amino acids. Looked up from germline, CDR1 is SQVTM and CDR2 is ANQGSEA. The V gene lost 4 bases and the J gene lost 1 base, with 7 bases spanning the gap. This CDR3 is CSVGRGNTGELFF. The CDR3, as DNA: TGCAGCGTTGGTAGGGGGAACACCGGGGAGCTGTTTTTT.

This clone was seen a single time. This chain joins TRBV4-2 and TRBJ2-2; 10 positions match TRBD2. After removal of 4 bases from V and 7 bases from J, the junction contained 6 bases not matched to a gene. The CDR3 is 15 amino acids. Germline lookup yields CDR1 LGHNA and CDR2 YNFKEQ. The CDR3 spells CASSRSGGALGELFF. DNA for the CDR3: TGTGCCAGCAGCCGCAGCGGGGGGGCCCTCGGGGAGCTGTTTTTT.

The chain is built from TRBV29-1 and TRBJ2-1, with TRBD2 identical over 11 bases. From germline, CDR1 is SQVTM and CDR2 ANQGSEA. V was pared by 1 base and J by 3 bases, with 14 bases of the junction left unmatched. This CDR3 contains 19 residues. The CDR3 sequence is CSVEASGTSGTRDYNEQFF. The DNA for the CDR3 is TGCAGCGTTGAAGCATCCGGGACTAGCGGAACCAGGGACTACAATGAGCAGTTCTTC.

The chain is built from TRBV27 and TRBJ1-5; unclear D gene. V lost 2 bases, J lost 0 bases, and 17 bases lay in between. CDR3 size: 18 residues. Germline V CDR1 and CDR2: MNHEY, SMNVEV (reference sequence). As DNA, the CDR3 is TGTGCCAGCAGTTTACTATCCCCGGGATTTACTAGCAATCAGCCCCAGCATTTT. Protein product: CASSLLSPGFTSNQPQHF.

V gene TRBV15 combines with J gene TRBJ2-7, with D maybe TRBD2 (5 bases). The CDR3 loop spans 12 amino acids. In germline, CDR1 is LNHNV, CDR2 YYDKDF (reference sequence). Between the trimmed V and J ends, which lost 5 bases and 12 bases, there was a span of 17 bases. DNA for the CDR3: TGTGCCACCAGCCGAGCCGGGGTTAAGCTGTACTTC. Translating gives CATSRAGVKLYF.

The genes are TRBV2 and TRBJ2-1, with TRBD2 matching 9 bases. Losses at the gene ends were 6 bases for V and 4 bases for J; bases not matched to a gene: 7. CDR1 SNHLY and CDR2 FYNNEI come from the germline V gene. The CDR3 contains 15 residues. CDR3: CASRGGTSHYNEQFF. The CDR3 DNA reads TGTGCCAGCAGAGGCGGGACTAGCCATTACAATGAGCAGTTCTTC.

V is TRBV11-2 and J is TRBJ2-5; possible D gene TRBD1, 6 bases. Trimming shortened V by 1 base and J by 5 bases, and 14 bases separated the two germline ends. The CDR3 runs 15 residues. In germline, CDR1 is SGHAT, CDR2 FQNNGV. The CDR3 DNA is TGTGCCAGCAGCTTAGTGGGCAGGGGTAGGGAGACCCAGTACTTC. Residues: CASSLVGRGRETQYF. Filled out from reference TRBV11-2 and TRBJ2-5, the complete variable domain reads EAGVAQSPRYKIIEKRQSVAFWCNPISGHATLYWYQQILGQGPKLLIQFQNNGVVDDSQLPKDRFSAERLKGVDSTLKIQPAKLEDSAVYLCASSLVGRGRETQYFGPGTRLLVL.

This clone has a count of ten or more. The chain recombines TRBV5-1 with TRBJ2-2, with a weak D call TRBD2 (6 bases). This CDR3 has 14 residues. V was clipped by 0 bases and J by 6 bases, with 9 bases between them. Germline CDR1 and CDR2: SGHRS and YFSETQ. The CDR3 DNA sequence: TGCGCCAGCAGCTTGGAGCGGGTCCCCGGGGAGCTGTTTTTT. Residues: CASSLERVPGELFF. The full variable domain, with the rest looked up from reference TRBV5-1 and TRBJ2-2, is KAGVTQTPRYLIKTRGQQVTLSCSPISGHRSVSWYQQTPGQGLQFLFEYFSETQRNKGNFPGRFSGRQFSNSRSEMNVSTLELGDSALYLCASSLERVPGELFFGEGSRLTVL.

The chain carries TRBV7-8 and TRBJ2-2; 8 nucleotides line up with TRBD1. This CDR3 has 16 residues. The germline CDR1 and CDR2 sequences are SGHVS and FQNEAQ. V shed 5 bases and J 1 base; nucleotides not matched to a gene: 6. CDR3 in amino acids: CASSAPGQENTGELFF. CDR3 bases: TGTGCCAGCAGCGCGCCGGGACAGGAGAACACCGGGGAGCTGTTTTTT.

This clone has just a few counts. The rearrangement uses TRBV24-1 and TRBJ2-1, with 8 bases that match TRBD2. The J segment lost 6 bases and the V segment lost 10 bases, leaving 1 base of the junction unmatched. The CDR3 runs 11 residues. Germline values: CDR1 KGHDR, CDR2 SFDVKD. The CDR3 reads CATTSGNEQFF. The CDR3 bases are TGTGCCACAACTAGCGGCAATGAGCAGTTCTTC.

The chain couples TRBV7-6 to TRBJ2-7; possibly TRBD1 for D (7 bases). With 5 bases removed from V and 4 bases from J, the gap between germline ends came to 15 bases. The CDR3 runs 14 residues. Germline V gene lookup returns CDR1 SGHVS and CDR2 FNYEAQ. CDR3 loop: CASSRGTEEYEQYF. CDR3 nucleotides: TGTGCCAGCAGCCGCGGGACAGAGGAATACGAGCAGTACTTC.

This rearrangement joins TRBV5-1 to TRBJ1-4, with D unresolved. In germline, CDR1 is SGHRS, CDR2 YFSETQ. The V gene lost 4 bases and the J gene lost 0 bases, with 10 bases spanning the gap. The CDR3 has 15 amino acids. This CDR3 reads CASSTTPATNEKLFF. For the CDR3, the DNA is TGCGCCAGCAGCACCACACCTGCAACTAATGAAAAACTGTTTTTT.

This clone was seen a single time. The gene calls are TRBV15 and TRBJ1-1; 8 bases align to TRBD1. The CDR3 sequence is 18 residues long. Germline V gene data show CDR1 as LNHNV and CDR2 as YYDKDF (reference sequence). J gave up 3 bases and V 1 base, and 13 bases lay outside the gene matches. In nucleotides, the CDR3 is TGTGCCACCAGCAGAGGACAGGGGACATTCATTCAGGACACTGAAGCTTTCTTT. Protein sequence: CATSRGQGTFIQDTEAFF.

DNA of the CDR3: TGTGCCAGCAGCTTAGCTCTACGGGGAGGAGACACTGAAGCTTTCTTT. It yields the protein CASSLALRGGDTEAFF. V usage is TRBV7-2 and J usage is TRBJ1-1; D not certain. Trimming took 0 bases from V and 3 from J, leaving 14 bases between them. Germline V gene sequence: CDR1 SGHTA, CDR2 FQGNSA. The CDR3 has 16 residues.

The CDR3 loop reads CASSQATGEAFF. CDR3 nucleotides: TGTGCCAGCAGCCAAGCAACAGGGGAGGCTTTCTTT. The chain carries TRBV3-1 (or the pseudogene TRBV3-2) and TRBJ1-1; 7 nucleotides agree with TRBD1. Trimming took 1 base from V and 11 from J; bases not matched to a gene: 4. There are 12 residues in the CDR3. Germline CDR1 reads LGHDT; CDR2 reads YNNKEL (reference sequence).

This clone was counted a single time. The chain employs TRBV5-1 and TRBJ1-2; TRBD1 might be the D (6 bases). Germline-derived CDR1 and CDR2 are SGHRS and YFSETQ. V shed 2 bases and J shed 6 bases, with 14 bases lying between them. CDR3 length: 14 amino acids. The CDR3 region is CASSFNREGHGYTF. In DNA form, the CDR3 reads TGCGCCAGCAGCTTTAACAGGGAAGGACATGGCTACACCTTC.

V and J are TRBV15 and TRBJ2-4; 7 nucleotides align to TRBD1. Trimming took 8 bases from V and 5 from J; bases not matched to a gene: 6. This CDR3 has 13 residues. CDR1 is LNHNV, CDR2 YYDKDF, per germline (reference sequence). CDR3 protein: CATGSGQENIQYF. CDR3 sequence (DNA): TGTGCCACCGGGTCAGGACAGGAAAACATTCAGTACTTC.

V and J are TRBV9 and TRBJ1-1; 9 bases are shared with TRBD1. Germline V lookup: CDR1 SGDLS, CDR2 YYNGEE. CDR3 length equals 16 residues. V shed 2 bases and J 0 bases; nucleotides not matched to a gene: 5. CDR3 DNA: TGTGCCAGCAGCGTCGGACAGGGGCTTGTGAACACTGAAGCTTTCTTT. It translates to CASSVGQGLVNTEAFF.

This chain connects TRBV28 to TRBJ1-3, with D tentatively TRBD1 (5 bases). Germline V gene data show CDR1 as MDHEN and CDR2 as SYDVKM. This CDR3 contains 19 residues. With 4 bases removed from V and 0 bases from J, the gap between germline ends came to 22 bases. CDR3 region: CASSSLLGGYRSSGNTIYF. CDR3 nucleotide sequence: TGTGCCAGCAGTTCGCTATTGGGGGGGTACAGGAGCTCTGGAAACACCATATATTTT.